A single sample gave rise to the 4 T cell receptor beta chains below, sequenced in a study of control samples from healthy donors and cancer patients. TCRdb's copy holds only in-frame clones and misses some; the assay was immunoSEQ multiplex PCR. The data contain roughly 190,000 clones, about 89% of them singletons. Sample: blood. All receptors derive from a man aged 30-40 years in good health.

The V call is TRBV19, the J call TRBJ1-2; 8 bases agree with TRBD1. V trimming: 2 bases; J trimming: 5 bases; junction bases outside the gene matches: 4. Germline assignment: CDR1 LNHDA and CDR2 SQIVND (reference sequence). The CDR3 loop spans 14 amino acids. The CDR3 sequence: CASSIQGAGYGYTF. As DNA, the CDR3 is TGTGCCAGTAGTATACAGGGGGCCGGGTATGGCTACACCTTC.

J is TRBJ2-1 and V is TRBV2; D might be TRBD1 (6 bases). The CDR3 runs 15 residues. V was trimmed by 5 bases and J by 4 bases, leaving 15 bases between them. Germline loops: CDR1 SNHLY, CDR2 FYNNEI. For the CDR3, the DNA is TGTGCCAGCAGTCAAACAGGGACCACGTACAATGAGCAGTTCTTC. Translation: CASSQTGTTYNEQFF.

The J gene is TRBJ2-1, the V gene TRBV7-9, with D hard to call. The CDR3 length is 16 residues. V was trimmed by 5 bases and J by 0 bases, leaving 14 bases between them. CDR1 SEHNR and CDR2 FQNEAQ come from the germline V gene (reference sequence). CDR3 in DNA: TGTGCCAGCAGCCCTGGTTTTAAAGGCTCCTACAATGAGCAGTTCTTC. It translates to CASSPGFKGSYNEQFF. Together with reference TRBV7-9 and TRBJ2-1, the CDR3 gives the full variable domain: DTGVSQNPRHKITKRGQNVTFRCDPISEHNRLYWYRQTLGQGPEFLTYFQNEAQLEKSRLLSDRFSAERPKGSFSTLEIQRTEQGDSAMYLCASSPGFKGSYNEQFFGPGTRLTVL.

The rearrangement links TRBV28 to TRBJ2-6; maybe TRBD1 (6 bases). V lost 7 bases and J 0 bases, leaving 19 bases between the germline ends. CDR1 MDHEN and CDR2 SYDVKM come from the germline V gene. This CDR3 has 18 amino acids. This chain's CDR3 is CASNNGGHLTSGANVLTF. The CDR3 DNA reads TGTGCCAGCAATAATGGGGGCCACTTGACCTCTGGGGCCAACGTCCTGACTTTC.